These 11 T cell receptor beta chains originate from one sample sequenced in a study of shared clonotypes between healthy human individuals. Produced via immunoSEQ multiplex PCR; TCRdb's table is partial and in-frame only. The sample has around 700,000 clones; around 72% are singletons. Source material: memory CD4+ T cells sorted from blood. Specified subset: CD45RA-negative fraction. These receptor sequences come from a woman aged 25-40 years in good health.

A remark on this clone: The identical CDR3 is also encoded by other nucleotide sequences in the sample. The chain employs TRBV29-1 and TRBJ1-1; TRBD1 matches 7 bases. J lost 1 base, V lost 6 bases, and 2 bases had no gene match. The CDR3 sequence is 12 residues long. Germline CDR1 and CDR2: SQVTM and ANQGSEA. The CDR3 reads CSVGQTNTEAFF. The CDR3 DNA sequence: TGCAGCGTGGGACAGACGAACACTGAAGCTTTCTTT. Drawing the rest from reference TRBV29-1 and TRBJ1-1, the complete variable domain is SAVISQKPSRDICQRGTSLTIQCQVDSQVTMMFWYRQQPGQSLTLIATANQGSEATYESGFVIDKFPISRPNLTFSTLTVSNMSPEDSSIYLCSVGQTNTEAFFGQGTRLTVV.

This chain joins TRBV5-5 and TRBJ1-1, with 7 bases fitting TRBD1. The CDR3 is made up of 16 amino acids. Trimming cost V 4 bases and J 0 bases; bases outside gene matches: 9. Looked up from germline, CDR1 is SGHKS and CDR2 is YYEKEE (reference sequence). CDR3 sequence reads: CASSPLWTGVNTEAFF. CDR3 DNA sequence: TGTGCCAGCAGCCCCCTCTGGACAGGAGTGAACACTGAAGCTTTCTTT.

This sequence joins TRBV11-2 and TRBJ2-7; a weak D match, TRBD2 (5 bases). The germline V gene encodes CDR1 SGHAT and CDR2 FQNNGV. This CDR3 has 14 residues. Trimming cost V 5 bases and J 1 base, with 12 bases left between them. Here the CDR3 reads CASSRWEISYEQYF. For the CDR3, the DNA is TGTGCCAGCAGCCGATGGGAGATATCCTACGAGCAGTACTTC.

The gene calls are TRBV6-1 and TRBJ2-3; the D gene is possibly TRBD1 (6 bases). CDR3 size: 15 residues. The V and J ends lost 4 bases and 0 bases respectively, with 11 bases between them. Germline CDR1 reads MNHNS; CDR2 reads SASEGT. CDR3 sequence: CASSVTGLSTDTQYF. The CDR3 DNA is TGTGCCAGCAGTGTTACAGGGCTTAGCACAGATACGCAGTATTTT.

The chain combines TRBV6-1 with TRBJ2-7, with D perhaps matching TRBD1 or TRBD2 (6 bases each). V dropped 8 bases and J dropped 6 bases, with 23 bases sitting between them. Germline CDR1 reads MNHNS; CDR2 reads SASEGT. This CDR3 comprises 15 residues. The CDR3 coding sequence is TGTGCCAGCGGGGGGCCGAAGTTAAGGCTGATCGAGCAGTACTTC. Its translation is CASGGPKLRLIEQYF.

In regard to this clone: The same CDR3 is also encoded by other DNA sequences in this sample. The genes are TRBV5-1 and TRBJ2-3, with 10 bases matching TRBD1. Looked up from germline, CDR1 is SGHRS and CDR2 is YFSETQ. CDR3 length equals 16 residues. J lost 0 bases, V lost 0 bases, and 1 base had no gene match. CDR3 coding DNA: TGCGCCAGCAGCTTGGGACAGGGGGCAAGCACAGATACGCAGTATTTT. Translating it yields CASSLGQGASTDTQYF.

The chain uses TRBV6-5 and TRBJ1-4; no reliable D call. Per germline, CDR1 MNHEY and CDR2 SVGAGI. V dropped 6 bases and J dropped 5 bases, with 16 bases sitting between them. The CDR3 is 15 residues long. The CDR3 reads CASSRTFGVNEKLFF. CDR3 nucleotide sequence: TGTGCCAGCAGCCGTACGTTTGGGGTAAATGAAAAACTGTTTTTT.

This clone was recorded only once. The chain carries TRBV6-1 and TRBJ1-2; D might be TRBD1 (6 bases). CDR1 and CDR2 from the germline V gene are MNHNS and SASEGT. The CDR3 totals 13 residues. Trimming removed 8 bases at V and 3 bases at J, with 13 bases between. As DNA, the CDR3 is TGTGCCAGCGGCAGGGGCTGGGACTATGGCTACACCTTC. It encodes CASGRGWDYGYTF.

This chain joins TRBV10-2 and TRBJ1-5, with TRBD1 matching over 7 bases. J gave up 0 bases and V 0 bases, and 2 bases lay outside the gene matches. CDR3 size: 16 residues. Germline V gene sequence: CDR1 WSHSY, CDR2 SAAADI. DNA for the CDR3: TGCGCCAGCAGTGAGTCGGGACAGATTAGCAATCAGCCCCAGCATTTT. Residues: CASSESGQISNQPQHF.

J is TRBJ2-7 and V is TRBV19; D might be TRBD1 (6 bases). V lost 6 bases to trimming and J lost 6 bases, with 18 bases between them. This CDR3 spans 14 amino acids. Germline CDR1 is LNHDA and CDR2 is SQIVND (reference sequence). The DNA of the CDR3 is TGTGCCAGTAGCTCCCCGACAGGACACAGCGAGCAGTACTTC. Its translation: CASSSPTGHSEQYF. Full variable domain (missing parts from reference TRBV19 and TRBJ2-7): DGGITQSPKYLFRKEGQNVTLSCEQNLNHDAMYWYRQDPGQGLRLIYYSQIVNDFQKGDIAEGYSVSREKKESFPLTVTSAQKNPTAFYLCASSSPTGHSEQYFGPGTRLTVT.

About this clone itself: A read error may account for a junction end that differs from germline. Other DNA sequences from this sample encode an identical CDR3 as well. The chain carries TRBV7-3 and TRBJ1-2; unclear D gene. Germline CDR1 and CDR2: SGHTA and FQGTGA. CDR3 length equals 13 residues. In nucleotides, the CDR3 is TGTGCCAGCAGCCCACAGCGGGATTTTGGCTACACTTTC. It is translated as CASSPQRDFGYTF. Full variable domain (remainder filled in from reference TRBV7-3 and TRBJ1-2): GAGVSQTPSNKVTEKGKYVELRCDPISGHTALYWYRQSLGQGPEFLIYFQGTGAADDSGLPNDRFFAVRPEGSVSTLKIQRTERGDSAVYLCASSPQRDFGYTFGSGTRLTVV.